This is a list of T cell receptor beta chains from one sample in a study of Ad26.COV2.S vaccination and SARS-CoV-2 variants. Only in-frame clones appear in the TCRdb table, and some are missing; sequencing was by immunoSEQ multiplex PCR. The table has about 350,000 clones, less than 90% seen once. This sample comprised peripheral blood, obtained in a trial of Ad26.COV2.S vaccine versus placebo. The receptors here all came from a person aged 18 to 59 who received the Ad26.COV2.S COVID-19 vaccine or a placebo. Both conserved end residues are part of each CDR3.

j_call v_call cdr3_aa
TRBJ1-2 TRBV7-9 CASSLGRTAGYGYTF
TRBJ2-1 TRBV4-1 CASGGEYEQFF
TRBJ2-2 TRBV4-3 CASSQESSENTGELFF
TRBJ2-1 TRBV7-6 CASSHRPTGLDEQFF
TRBJ1-5 TRBV6-5 CASSSMTGGINQPQHF
TRBJ2-7 TRBV6-5 CASSYGTGGSEQYF
TRBJ1-2 TRBV29-1 CSVVLGTGNYGYTF
TRBJ2-3 TRBV7-3 CASTLGRRKTDTQYF
TRBJ1-2 TRBV5-1 CASSLGQDKTGYTF
TRBJ1-6 TRBV7-9 CASSWDSQGNSPLHF
TRBJ2-2 TRBV12-3/TRBV12-4 CASSLGEAGELFF
TRBJ2-7 TRBV6-5 CASSYGLAENYEQYF
TRBJ2-5 TRBV20-1 CSASGSGGYLETQYF
TRBJ2-1 TRBV10-3 CAISRTPDTNNEQFF
TRBJ1-2 TRBV27 CASSSGTGHYGYTF
TRBJ1-5 TRBV7-2 CASSLADRGGDQPQHF
TRBJ1-2 TRBV5-4 CASSFVQGVGSGYTF
TRBJ2-7 TRBV10-2 CASTDGQRGLSREQYF
TRBJ1-2 TRBV30 CAWSPGDSYGYTF
TRBJ2-1 TRBV19 CASSSLTSGVGYNEQFF
TRBJ1-5 TRBV6-6 CASSYSEGVSNQPQHF
TRBJ2-3 TRBV4-2 CASSRWGRGRGTDTQYF
TRBJ2-7 TRBV27 CASRLTGFRYEQYF
TRBJ1-1 TRBV7-3 CASSLTGPTEAFF
TRBJ1-6 TRBV19 CASTTGTDSSSYNSPLHF
TRBJ1-5 TRBV30 CAWSYRGNQPQHF
TRBJ1-3 TRBV7-2 CASSPSFGNTIYF
TRBJ2-2 TRBV18 CASSPYQNTGELFF
TRBJ1-3 TRBV14 CASSQSSSGNTIYF
TRBJ2-7 TRBV9 CASSVDPAGSYEQYF
TRBJ2-7 TRBV3-1/TRBV3-2 CASSFKLVSYEQYF
TRBJ1-5 TRBV27 CASGFQGRHQPQHF
TRBJ2-7 TRBV5-4 CASSQDRGTYEQYF
TRBJ1-5 TRBV9 CASSESAGVAGQPQHF
TRBJ2-2 TRBV3-1/TRBV3-2 CASSQGQGFTGELFF
TRBJ2-2 TRBV28 CASSLIGTRTGELFF
TRBJ1-2 TRBV2 CASSGTGRGYTF
TRBJ2-1 TRBV7-2 CASSSRTSGSMDEQFF
TRBJ2-3 TRBV9 CASSATDTQYF
TRBJ2-7 TRBV21-1 CASSKEDRGWYEQYF
TRBJ2-7 TRBV14 CASSQSPPGQGRDEQYF
TRBJ2-2 TRBV7-3 CASSLKGGGDTGELFF
TRBJ2-5 TRBV5-4 CASSYSGAKETQYF
TRBJ1-3 TRBV2 CASIGTGSGNTIYF